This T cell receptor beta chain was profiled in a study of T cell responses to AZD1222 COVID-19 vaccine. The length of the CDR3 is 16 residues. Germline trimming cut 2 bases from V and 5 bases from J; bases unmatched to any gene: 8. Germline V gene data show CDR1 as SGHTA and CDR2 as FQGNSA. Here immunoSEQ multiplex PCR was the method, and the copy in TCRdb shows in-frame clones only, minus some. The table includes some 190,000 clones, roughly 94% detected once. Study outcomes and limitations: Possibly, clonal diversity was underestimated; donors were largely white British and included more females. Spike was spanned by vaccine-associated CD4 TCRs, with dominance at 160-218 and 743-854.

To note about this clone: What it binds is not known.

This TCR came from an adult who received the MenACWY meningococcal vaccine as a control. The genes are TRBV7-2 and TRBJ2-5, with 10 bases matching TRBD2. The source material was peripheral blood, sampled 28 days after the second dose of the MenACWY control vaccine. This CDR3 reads CASSLSRAGGVETQYF. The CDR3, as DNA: TGTGCCAGCAGCTTATCGCGAGCGGGGGGGGTTGAGACCCAGTACTTC.